The rows below give T cell receptor beta chains drawn from one sample of a study of type 1 and type 2 diabetes patients. TCRdb re-called the multiplex PCR reads through MiXCR, storing one row per CDR3 protein. The sample holds about 250,000 distinct CDR3 sequences; around 47% are singletons and the top ten take 12% to 15%. The sequencing input was peripheral blood mononuclear cells (PBMCs). These receptors came from a man younger than 35 with type 2 diabetes. Both conserved end residues are part of each CDR3. A D gene is named only where the DNA matches it firmly. Clone size is not always given. Where it is, it says once, few, many or a class for expanded clones.

j_gene | v_gene | abundance | d_gene | CDR3aa | CDR3nt
TRBJ1-1 | TRBV4-2 | - | - | CASSQESGTTEAFF | TGTGCCAGCAGCCAAGAGTCCGGCACCACTGAAGCTTTCTTT
TRBJ2-3 | TRBV12-3/TRBV12-4 | - | - | CASSLTRTLGTTDTQYF | TGTGCCAGCAGTTTAACAAGGACTTTGGGGACAACAGATACGCAGTATTTT
TRBJ2-1 | TRBV7-3 | - | TRBD2 | CASSLRGSGDNEQFF | TGTGCCAGCAGCTTAAGGGGGAGCGGGGACAATGAGCAGTTCTTC
TRBJ2-5 | TRBV28 | few | - | CASRPLRDQETQYF | TGTGCCAGCAGACCACTGCGGGACCAAGAGACCCAGTACTTC
TRBJ2-7 | TRBV13 | many | - | CASSLVDEQYF | TGTGCCAGCAGCTTAGTCGACGAGCAGTACTTC
TRBJ2-6 | TRBV5-4 | - | - | CAGLLSTSNSGANVLTF | TGTGCCGGCTTACTGAGCACGTCGAACTCTGGGGCCAACGTCCTGACTTTC
TRBJ1-6 | TRBV19 | - | - | CAGRSSDYNSPLHF | TGTGCCGGTAGAAGCAGCGACTATAATTCACCCCTCCACTTT
TRBJ2-5 | TRBV7-3 | - | TRBD1 | CASSPPDRGLQETQYF | TGTGCCAGCAGCCCCCCAGACAGGGGCCTCCAAGAGACCCAGTACTTC
TRBJ2-4 | TRBV7-3 | - | - | CASSLEPSNIQYF | TGTGCCAGCAGCTTGGAGCCAAGTAACATTCAGTACTTC
TRBJ2-7 | TRBV19 | once | TRBD1 | CASSISGQREQYF | TGTGCCAGTAGTATATCGGGACAGCGGGAGCAGTACTTC
TRBJ2-1 | TRBV9 | once | TRBD2 | CASSNLAGDWDEQFF | TGTGCCAGCAGTAACCTAGCGGGAGATTGGGATGAGCAGTTCTTC
TRBJ2-3 | TRBV19 | few | - | CASSIDSGVGWYF | TGTGCCAGTAGTATAGATTCTGGGGTTGGATGGTATTTT
TRBJ1-4 | TRBV5-1 | few | - | CASSPGADYATNEKLFF | TGCGCCAGCAGCCCCGGGGCAGACTATGCAACTAATGAAAAACTGTTTTTT
TRBJ2-7 | TRBV27 | - | - | CASRHTGSHEQYF | TGTGCCAGCAGGCACACAGGGTCCCACGAGCAGTACTTC
TRBJ2-7 | TRBV6-6 | - | - | CASSFGQHYEQYF | TGTGCCAGCAGTTTCGGACAGCACTACGAGCAGTACTTC
TRBJ2-5 | TRBV2 | - | - | CASRKRESQETQYF | TGTGCCAGCAGGAAACGGGAAAGCCAAGAGACCCAGTACTTC
TRBJ2-7 | TRBV11-2 | - | TRBD2 | CASNPGLAGVGESYEQYF | TGTGCCAGCAACCCGGGACTAGCGGGAGTAGGGGAATCCTACGAGCAGTACTTC